This TCR beta chain was observed in a study of blood T cell repertoires in COVID-19. As for the study in general: Acute and convalescent COVID-19 samples came from the United States, Italy and Spain. T cells, B-cell-depleted T cells, or PBMCs supplied cDNA or gDNA.

Germline lookup yields CDR1 MNHEY and CDR2 SMNVEV (reference sequence). The CDR3 runs to 14 residues. Trimming removed 3 bases from V and 10 bases from J, with 13 bases in between. Measured with immunoSEQ multiplex PCR; TCRdb has only the in-frame clones, and not every one. The table has roughly 90,000 clones, 89% seen once. The sequence was collected from a woman at least 80 years old with active COVID-19. Sample: peripheral blood. V and J are TRBV27 and TRBJ2-6; D not resolved. CDR3 region: CASSFGRLLNVLTF. The CDR3 nucleotides are TGTGCCAGCAGTTTTGGCAGACTTCTAAACGTCCTGACTTTC.